This is a list of T cell receptor beta chains from one sample in a study of cytomegalovirus exposure and HLA in healthy donors. Sequencing used immunoSEQ multiplex PCR; TCRdb keeps in-frame clones, though not all of them. Of about 190,000 clones listed, about four fifths are singletons. Sequencing used PBMCs. Every receptor here comes from a man aged 18 to 29 in good health and CMV-seronegative. Both conserved end residues are part of each CDR3. D genes are given only for firm matches. Clone size, where shown, is once, few, many, or a class for clones that have expanded.

D gene | CDR3 length | J gene | V gene | clone size | CDR3 DNA | CDR3 protein
NA | 11 | TRBJ2-5 | TRBV29-1 | NA | TGCAGCGTTGTTCAGGGTAGGACCCAGTACTTC | CSVVQGRTQYF
TRBD2 | 16 | TRBJ2-5 | TRBV11-2 | NA | TGTGCCAGCAGCGCGGGAATAGCGGGAGGTTTGGCGACCCAGTACTTC | CASSAGIAGGLATQYF
NA | 13 | TRBJ1-5 | TRBV4-3 | NA | TGCGCCAGCAGCCAAGATCCGGATCAGCCCCAGCATTTT | CASSQDPDQPQHF
NA | 13 | TRBJ2-2 | TRBV18 | NA | TGTGCCAGCTCCCAAGGACAACGCGGGGAGCTGTTTTTT | CASSQGQRGELFF
NA | 15 | TRBJ2-4 | TRBV7-2 | NA | TGTGCCAGCAGCTCCCCGACTCCCGAGGGGGACATTCAGTACTTC | CASSSPTPEGDIQYF
NA | 15 | TRBJ2-2 | TRBV6-1 | once | TGTGCCAGCAGTGTAAGCGGAACGAACACCGGGGAGCTGTTTTTT | CASSVSGTNTGELFF
NA | 15 | TRBJ1-1 | TRBV7-9 | NA | TGTTCCAGCAGCTTCCAGGGGATGGGGAACACTGAAGCTTTCTTT | CSSSFQGMGNTEAFF
TRBD2 | 14 | TRBJ2-1 | TRBV19 | NA | TGTGCCAGTATGGGGACTAGCGGGGGCAATGAGCAGTTCTTC | CASMGTSGGNEQFF
TRBD1 | 14 | TRBJ1-1 | TRBV6-1 | NA | TGTGCCAGCAGTGGAGGACAGGGGCCCACTGAAGCTTTCTTT | CASSGGQGPTEAFF
TRBD1 | 15 | TRBJ1-4 | TRBV28 | NA | TGTGCCAGCAGTTTGTATTGGGGACAGAATGAAAAACTGTTTTTT | CASSLYWGQNEKLFF
NA | 15 | TRBJ1-1 | TRBV7-6 | NA | TGTGCCAGCAGCTTATCAGTCCCACCGAACACTGAAGCTTTCTTT | CASSLSVPPNTEAFF
TRBD2 | 15 | TRBJ2-7 | TRBV18 | few | TGTGCCAGCTCTGCGATAGCGGGGGGGACCTACGAGCAGTACTTC | CASSAIAGGTYEQYF
TRBD2 | 17 | TRBJ2-1 | TRBV7-8 | NA | TGTGCCAGCAGCCGACCCGGACTAGCGGGAGCCTACAATGAGCAGTTCTTC | CASSRPGLAGAYNEQFF
TRBD1 | 18 | TRBJ1-2 | TRBV14 | few | TGTGCCAGCAGCTCAATCCCTAGACAGGGGCCGACGTACTATGGCTACACCTTC | CASSSIPRQGPTYYGYTF
NA | 14 | TRBJ1-2 | TRBV29-1 | NA | TGCAGCGTTGAAGCGATTCAGGGCTTCTATGGCTACACCTTC | CSVEAIQGFYGYTF
NA | 15 | TRBJ2-5 | TRBV10-3 | NA | TGTGCCACGCGGTTTGTGGCGGGAACCCTGGAGACCCAGTACTTC | CATRFVAGTLETQYF
TRBD1 | 16 | TRBJ2-2 | TRBV18 | NA | TGTGCCAGCTCACAACAGGACAGGGGAGGAACCGGGGAGCTGTTTTTT | CASSQQDRGGTGELFF
TRBD1 | 16 | TRBJ2-3 | TRBV5-1 | NA | TGCGCCAGCAGTTTGATGCCGGGACAGGGCACAGATACGCAGTATTTT | CASSLMPGQGTDTQYF
TRBD2 | 16 | TRBJ2-3 | TRBV2 | NA | TGTGCCAGCGCTGAGAATTGGCGGGAGGACCCAGATACGCAGTATTTT | CASAENWREDPDTQYF
TRBD2 | 15 | TRBJ2-7 | TRBV15 | NA | TGTGCCACCAGCAGAGATCCTAGCGGCCTCTACGAGCAGTACTTC | CATSRDPSGLYEQYF
TRBD1 | 16 | TRBJ2-1 | TRBV5-1 | few | TGCGCCAGCAGCAACAGTAGGACAGGGAGGAGCAATGAGCAGTTCTTC | CASSNSRTGRSNEQFF
NA | 17 | TRBJ1-1 | TRBV5-4 | NA | TGTGCCAGCAGCTCTGGGTCTCGACCCCGAGGCGGCACTGAAGCTTTCTTT | CASSSGSRPRGGTEAFF
NA | 14 | TRBJ1-6 | TRBV5-1 | NA | TGCGCCAGCAGACAGGGAAGGAATAATTCACCCCTCCACTTT | CASRQGRNNSPLHF
TRBD1 | 16 | TRBJ1-6 | TRBV7-2 | NA | TGTGCCAGCAGCCTTACCGGGACAGGTACTTCTTCACCCCTCCACTTT | CASSLTGTGTSSPLHF
TRBD2 | 16 | TRBJ2-2 | TRBV7-9 | NA | TGTGCCAGCAGCCTCCCGTCGGGACTAAAGACCGGGGAGCTGTTTTTT | CASSLPSGLKTGELFF
NA | 15 | TRBJ2-3 | TRBV6-5 | NA | TGTGCCAGCAGCAGGAGCGGGACACTCACAGATACGCAGTATTTT | CASSRSGTLTDTQYF
TRBD2 | 16 | TRBJ2-1 | TRBV5-4 | NA | TGTGCCAGCAGCTTGGATCTAGCGGGAGTTTACAATGAGCAGTTCTTC | CASSLDLAGVYNEQFF
TRBD1 | 15 | TRBJ2-1 | TRBV19 | NA | TGTGCCAGTAGTATTACGGGACAGGTCTACAATGAGCAGTTCTTC | CASSITGQVYNEQFF
NA | 14 | TRBJ2-1 | TRBV5-4 | NA | TGTGCCAGCAGCTCCGACATGACCTACAATGAGCAGTTCTTC | CASSSDMTYNEQFF
TRBD2 | 15 | TRBJ2-1 | TRBV10-2 | once | TGCGCCAGCACCACGGGGACTAGCGGCTACAATGAGCAGTTCTTC | CASTTGTSGYNEQFF
NA | 14 | TRBJ2-1 | TRBV11-1 | NA | TGTGCCAGCACCGACTCCAGACGAGACAATGAGCAGTTCTTC | CASTDSRRDNEQFF
TRBD1 | 12 | TRBJ2-7 | TRBV29-1 | NA | TGCAGCGTACAGGGGCAGGGGGACGAGCAGTACTTC | CSVQGQGDEQYF
NA | 13 | TRBJ1-3 | TRBV28 | few | TGTGCCAGCCGAGGTAGCTCTGGAAACACCATATATTTT | CASRGSSGNTIYF
TRBD2 | 14 | TRBJ2-7 | TRBV19 | NA | TGTGCCAGTAGTGCGGGACTACCTTCCTACGAGCAGTACTTC | CASSAGLPSYEQYF
NA | 18 | TRBJ1-2 | TRBV7-8 | once | TGTGCCAGCAGCTTAGCCCCTTATTCGGAACAGTTACCTTATGGCTACACCTTC | CASSLAPYSEQLPYGYTF
NA | 10 | TRBJ2-4 | TRBV20-1 | NA | TGCAGTGCCGCGATAAACATTCAGTACTTC | CSAAINIQYF
NA | 15 | TRBJ2-7 | TRBV9 | few | TGTGCCAGCAGCGAGTCATTTAACCCAGCCTACGAGCAGTACTTC | CASSESFNPAYEQYF
TRBD2 | 15 | TRBJ2-7 | TRBV28 | NA | TGTGCCAGCACCCCCGGACTAGCGGGAACCTACGAGCAGTACTTC | CASTPGLAGTYEQYF
NA | 16 | TRBJ1-5 | TRBV4-1 | once | TGCGCCAGCAGCCAAGATCACCAGGGGACGTGGCAGCCCCAGCATTTT | CASSQDHQGTWQPQHF
NA | 15 | TRBJ2-3 | TRBV5-1 | NA | TGCGCCAGCAGCGCCGAAGGGACTCTCACAGATACGCAGTATTTT | CASSAEGTLTDTQYF
NA | 15 | TRBJ1-5 | TRBV19 | NA | TGTGCCAGTAGTGCCCAGGGTAGTAGCAATCAGCCCCAGCATTTT | CASSAQGSSNQPQHF
TRBD1 | 17 | TRBJ1-5 | TRBV19 | NA | TGTGCCAGTAGTACTAGTCCGACCGGGACAGGCGTTCAGCCCCAGCATTTT | CASSTSPTGTGVQPQHF
NA | 14 | TRBJ1-1 | TRBV7-9 | once | TGTGCCAGCAGACCAGGGTCCGGGAGCACTGAAGCTTTCTTT | CASRPGSGSTEAFF
TRBD1 | 14 | TRBJ1-1 | TRBV5-8 | NA | TGTGCCAGCAGCTTGGCAGGGGGTGACACTGAAGCTTTCTTT | CASSLAGGDTEAFF
NA | 14 | TRBJ1-1 | TRBV11-2 | few | TGTGCCAGCAGCTTTCAGAATTTGAACACTGAAGCTTTCTTT | CASSFQNLNTEAFF
NA | 13 | TRBJ2-5 | TRBV6-6 | NA | TGTGCCAGCAGTTACGGGGCCCAAGAGACCCAGTACTTC | CASSYGAQETQYF
TRBD1 | 15 | TRBJ1-4 | TRBV18 | NA | TGTGCCAGCTCTCGATACGGGACAGCTAATGAAAAACTGTTTTTT | CASSRYGTANEKLFF
NA | 15 | TRBJ2-7 | TRBV27 | NA | TGTGCCAGCAGTTTATCGCAGTCCTCTTACTACGAGCAGTACTTC | CASSLSQSSYYEQYF
NA | 13 | TRBJ2-3 | TRBV5-6 | NA | TGTGCCAGCAAAGGGCAGGGAACAGATACGCAGTATTTT | CASKGQGTDTQYF
NA | 11 | TRBJ2-7 | TRBV25-1 | NA | TGTGCCAGCAGTGCCTCTTTCGAGCAGTACTTC | CASSASFEQYF
NA | 15 | TRBJ1-1 | TRBV5-1 | NA | TGCGCCAGCAGCTTGGCTGCCGGGAGCTTCACTGAAGCTTTCTTT | CASSLAAGSFTEAFF
NA | 11 | TRBJ1-2 | TRBV6-6 | NA | TGTGCCAGCAACAGGTTCTATGGCTACACCTTC | CASNRFYGYTF
NA | 11 | TRBJ2-5 | TRBV20-1 | few | TGCAGGTCAGGGGCAGAGGAGACCCAGTACTTC | CRSGAEETQYF
NA | 15 | TRBJ2-1 | TRBV12-5 | NA | TGTGCTAGTGGTTTGGAGGGGGTCTCTCCGAATGAGCAGTTCTTC | CASGLEGVSPNEQFF
TRBD2 | 20 | TRBJ2-5 | TRBV6-1 | NA | TGTGCCAGCAGTGCCGACTTCAGGACTAGCGGGAGCCCCAGGGGTGGGACCCAGTACTTC | CASSADFRTSGSPRGGTQYF
NA | 20 | TRBJ2-1 | TRBV5-1 | NA | TGCGCCAGCAGCTTGGTCGGCGGGTTCCGTCCGTACGACCCATACAATGAGCAGTTCTTC | CASSLVGGFRPYDPYNEQFF
NA | 13 | TRBJ2-7 | TRBV6-5 | NA | TGTGCCAGCAGTTACGGGCACTCCTACGAGCAGTACTTC | CASSYGHSYEQYF
TRBD2 | 15 | TRBJ2-1 | TRBV6-5 | NA | TGTGCCAGCAAACTAGGACTAGCGGGGAACAATGAGCAGTTCTTC | CASKLGLAGNNEQFF
TRBD1 | 16 | TRBJ2-2 | TRBV5-1 | NA | TGCGCCAGCAGCGTGAAGGGGGCCCATTTCGCCGGGGAGCTGTTTTTT | CASSVKGAHFAGELFF